This T cell receptor beta chain appears in the sequencing data of a study of cytomegalovirus exposure and HLA in healthy donors. Study information: A prior study identified roughly 110 million unique TCR beta sequences from 190 million or so T cells. Membership in the Caucasian-associated ancestry cluster was found for 65% to 85% of approximately 380 genotyped donors. Findings and limits, study-wide: The authors listed 150 to 200 TCR beta chains as cytomegalovirus-associated.

About this clone: Its antigen is as yet unknown.

CDR3 size: 13 residues. With 1 base removed from V and 6 bases from J, the gap between germline ends came to 11 bases. CDR1 SGDLS and CDR2 YYNGEE come from the germline V gene. The PCR had 60 Vbeta and 13 Jbeta primers. Original processing methods: Around 11 million shared chains were among approximately 87 million unique TCR beta chains counted in a later analysis. Profiled with immunoSEQ multiplex PCR; TCRdb holds only in-frame clones, not every one. V, J and clone size are those of that table, while D and trimming were read from the DNA. The table has 200,000 or so clones, 76% seen once. V usage is TRBV9 and J usage is TRBJ2-7; weak D call: TRBD1 (6 bases). The clonotype was recovered from a man between 18 and 35 years old in good health and CMV-seronegative. The sample was PBMCs. CDR3 DNA: TGTGCCAGCAGCGTAACAGGGATAACCGAGCAGTACTTC. Amino acid sequence: CASSVTGITEQYF. Full variable domain (rest looked up from reference TRBV9 and TRBJ2-7): DSGVTQTPKHLITATGQRVTLRCSPRSGDLSVYWYQQSLDQGLQFLIQYYNGEERAKGNILERFSAQQFPDLHSELNLSSLELGDSALYFCASSVTGITEQYFGPGTRLTVT.